Given below is one T cell receptor beta chain in context. Antigen specificity is unknown. At one end, the junction sequence differs from germline, possibly due to a read error. The study profiled TCR beta VDJ and CDR3 using genomic DNA as template. TCRdb independently ran MiXCR on the reads; one entry per CDR3 protein. The sample holds roughly 250,000 distinct CDR3 sequences; 70% to 85% are singletons and the top ten take 40% to 55%. This record comes from a study of CD8+CD57+ T cells in acquired aplastic anemia. Overall study findings and caveats: Significant differences in CD8+ Simpson's diversity were not observed between patients and controls.

The patients chosen for sequencing had shown expansion of CD8+CD57+ cells (detected by flow cytometry). Patients uniformly had severe acquired aplastic anemia. The sample consisted of sorted CD4+, CD8+, or CD8+CD57+ T cells (not recorded which) from PBMCs. This TCR was recovered from a human donor with aplastic anemia.

CDR3: CATSLVPGEQFYGF. The CDR3 nucleotides read TGTGCCACCAGCTTAGTACCCGGGGAACAGTTTTATGGATTC. The chain joins TRBV7-3 to TRBJ2-5; TRBD2 might be the D (5 bases). The CDR3 totals 14 residues. Germline V gene sequence: CDR1 SGHTA, CDR2 FQGTGA. Full variable domain (missing parts from reference TRBV7-3 and TRBJ2-5): GAGVSQTPSNKVTEKGKYVELRCDPISGHTALYWYRQSLGQGPEFLIYFQGTGAADDSGLPNDRFFAVRPEGSVSTLKIQRTERGDSAVYLCATSLVPGEQFYGFGPGTRLLVL.